This TCR beta chain was sequenced in a study of T cells in Graves' hyperthyroidism and ophthalmopathy. As for the study in general: At initial diagnosis, before any treatment had begun, peripheral blood was obtained. Whole-study findings and limits: Using 13 V-J features, a model discriminated ophthalmopathy from stable hyperthyroidism.

The sample holds many counts of this clonotype. Antigen unknown. Compared with germline, one end of the junction differs, possibly owing to a read error. TCR beta CDR3 regions were amplified from RNA. HTBI primers drove first-round RT-PCR of the TCR CDR3. In TCRdb, the multiplex PCR reads were re-called with MiXCR into one record per CDR3 protein. The sample yields 360,000 or so distinct CDR3 sequences, about a fifth seen once. The CDR3 sequence is 15 residues long. Stability of Graves' hyperthyroidism was defined as absent ophthalmopathy progression within 18 months. Patients were excluded for uncontrolled infection, other autoimmune disease, pregnancy or lactation.

This receptor was taken from a woman aged 18-35 years with Graves' hyperthyroidism. Material for sequencing was blood. The chain has TRBV12-3 or TRBV12-4 and TRBJ1-2; TRBD1 aligns across 7 bases. DNA for the CDR3: TGTGCCAGCAGTTTAATGGACAGGCCCAACTATGGCTGCACCTTC. Amino acids: CASSLMDRPNYGCTF.